The table lists the clone carrying this T cell receptor (beta chain) with a few counts. In the original analysis: Amplification of reference gene primers provided the estimated nucleated cell counts. Libraries were prepared by immunoSEQ multiplex PCR; TCRdb keeps only in-frame clonotypes and omits some of them. V and J calls and clone size are as listed in that table; D and trimming were resolved from the DNA. The data contain 55,000 to 85,000 clones, around 86% of them seen just once; the ten biggest clones take up around 10%. This sample was taken from a study of blood T cell repertoires in COVID-19. V shed 4 bases and J 6 bases; nucleotides not matched to a gene: 7. The CDR3 contains 17 residues. CDR1 is LNHDA, CDR2 SQIVND, per germline (reference sequence).

The sequencing sample was made of peripheral blood. The clonotype was recovered from a human donor in a cohort sampled during active COVID-19. The chain is built from TRBV19 and TRBJ2-1, with 15 bases aligning to TRBD2. Written as DNA, the CDR3 is TGTGCCAGTAGTAAGGGGACTAGCGGGGGGCGATCCAATGAGCAGTTCTTC. This gives the protein CASSKGTSGGRSNEQFF.